What follows are 30 T cell receptor beta chains derived from one specimen sequenced in a study of regulatory T cells in long-lasting Graves disease. Time point of the sample: newly diagnosed GD, antithyroid drugs for less than 3 months. Making the TCR library involved RNA that had been extracted from PBMCs. Investigators prepared the TCR beta libraries by applying iRepertoire HTBI primers and Arm-PCR of CDR3 regions. TCRdb redid the calling of the multiplex PCR reads with MiXCR, one entry per CDR3 protein. The profile shows approximately 400,000 distinct CDR3 sequences, 12% of them singletons. The data were also submitted as part of a second study, on T cells in Graves' hyperthyroidism and ophthalmopathy.

Specimen: peripheral blood mononuclear cells (PBMCs), collected at new diagnosis, from a patient treated with antithyroid drugs. These receptors all come from a woman under 30 with Graves disease.

This clonotype occurred many times. In DNA form, the CDR3 reads TGTGCCAGCAGTTTAGTAGCGGGAGGGCCTCAGTTCTTC. Translated: CASSLVAGGPQFF. The gene calls are TRBV12-3 or TRBV12-4 and TRBJ2-1; the match to TRBD2 covers 11 bases. The CDR3 is made up of 13 amino acids. V dropped 1 base and J dropped 13; count of bases not matched to a gene: 3.

This clonotype has a count of ten or more. This chain uses TRBV20-1 with TRBJ1-5, with 8 bases aligning to TRBD1. Germline V lookup: CDR1 DFQATT, CDR2 SNEGSKA (reference sequence). CDR3 length equals 14 residues. With V trimmed by 7 bases and J by 0 bases, 5 bases remained unmatched. The CDR3 region is CSVTGGHSNQPQHF. The CDR3 bases are TGCAGTGTCACAGGGGGTCATAGCAATCAGCCCCAGCATTTT.

J is TRBJ1-1 and V is TRBV6-2 or TRBV6-3; D possibly corresponds to TRBD1 (5 bases). CDR1 and CDR2 from the germline V gene are MNHEY and SVGEGT. The CDR3 length is 18 residues. Trimming left V 6 bases short and J 1 base short, with 24 bases between. CDR3 DNA: TGTGCCAGCAGGTCATTACCCTTAGGGGTGGATAGGAACACTGAAGCTTTCTTT. This gives the protein CASRSLPLGVDRNTEAFF.

Here the CDR3 reads CASSFGRGSYEQYF. CDR3 DNA sequence: TGTGCCAGCAGCTTTGGCAGGGGTAGCTACGAGCAGTACTTC. The rearrangement links TRBV5-4 to TRBJ2-7, with TRBD1 as a possible D gene (6 bases). The germline gives CDR1 SGHNT, CDR2 YYREEE (reference sequence). The CDR3 consists of 14 residues. V lost 2 bases and J 3 bases, leaving 12 bases between the germline ends.

This clonotype was counted ten times or more. The genes are TRBV4-1 and TRBJ2-3; 7 nucleotides align to TRBD2. The CDR3 is 15 amino acids. V lost 4 bases, J lost 2 bases, and 6 bases stayed unmatched. Looked up from germline, CDR1 is MGHRA and CDR2 is YSYEKL. CDR3 loop: CASSRAGTITDTQYF. CDR3 nucleotides: TGCGCCAGCAGCCGGGCCGGGACTATCACAGATACGCAGTATTTT.

This clonotype was seen a handful of times. The CDR3: CASRPQGPNEQFF. CDR3 in DNA: TGTGCCAGCCGCCCCCAGGGACCCAATGAGCAGTTCTTC. This chain joins TRBV6-1 and TRBJ2-1; D may match TRBD1 or TRBD2 (5 bases each). CDR3 size: 13 residues. Trimming shortened V by 8 bases and J by 6 bases, and 14 bases separated the two germline ends. The germline V gene has CDR1 MNHNS and CDR2 SASEGT.

This clonotype has at least ten counts. This chain links TRBV7-6 with TRBJ1-5; D might be TRBD1 (6 bases). Trimming removed 2 bases at V and 3 bases at J, with 11 bases between. Germline CDR1 SGHVS, CDR2 FNYEAQ. This CDR3 comprises 15 residues. DNA for the CDR3: TGTGCCAGCAGCTTACAACAGGGCATCAATCAGCCCCAGCATTTT. This encodes CASSLQQGINQPQHF.

To note about this clonotype: A much larger clone sits a single nucleotide away, making a read error possible. The chain combines TRBV18 with TRBJ1-1, with a possible D match to TRBD1 (5 bases). Trimming shortened V by 3 bases and J by 4 bases, and 12 bases separated the two germline ends. The CDR3 consists of 14 residues. From germline, CDR1 is KGHSH and CDR2 LQKENI. The CDR3 nucleotides are TGTGCCAGCTCACCGGAGGGGCCGGGCACTGAAGCTTTCTTT. This gives the protein CASSPEGPGTEAFF.

This clonotype occurred a few times. The CDR3 carries no conserved terminal phenylalanine or tryptophan, so it likely arises from a read error. The chain carries TRBV11-3 and TRBJ1-1, with 7 bases fitting TRBD1. Germline CDR1 reads SGHNT; CDR2 reads YENEEA. Losses at the gene ends were 1 base for V and 8 bases for J; bases not matched to a gene: 1. This CDR3 region has 12 residues. DNA of the CDR3: TGTGCCAGCAGCTTAGGGGGACAGGAAGCTTTCCTT. This gives the protein CASSLGGQEAFL.

This clonotype was recorded many times. For the CDR3, the DNA is TGTGCCAGCAGGATGACACTGAGCACAGATACGCAGTATTTT. Its translation is CASRMTLSTDTQYF. The chain carries TRBV6-2 or TRBV6-3 and TRBJ2-3; D ambiguous. This CDR3 region has 14 residues. Looked up from germline, CDR1 is MNHEY and CDR2 is SVGEGT. V lost 6 bases and J 0 bases, leaving 10 bases between the germline ends.

The rearrangement uses TRBV4-3 and TRBJ1-5; D remains unclear. Germline V CDR1 and CDR2: LGHNA, YSLEER. Trimming removed 0 bases at V and 0 bases at J, with 9 bases between. CDR3 length equals 16 residues. CDR3 protein: CASSQEVGGSNQPQHF. Written as DNA, the CDR3 is TGCGCCAGCAGCCAAGAGGTAGGAGGTAGCAATCAGCCCCAGCATTTT.

This clonotype was counted at least ten times. The rearrangement links TRBV20-1 to TRBJ1-4; D remains ambiguous. The germline V gene has CDR1 DFQATT and CDR2 SNEGSKA (reference sequence). Trimming left V 0 bases short and J 7 bases short, with 15 bases between. This CDR3 comprises 15 residues. In DNA form, the CDR3 reads TGCAGTGCTAGAGATGACGGGAAACGCGGTGAAAAACTGTTTTTT. Its protein is CSARDDGKRGEKLFF.

This clonotype appeared many times. The chain carries TRBV18 and TRBJ2-3; TRBD2 agrees at 9 bases. The CDR3 length is 13 residues. Germline values: CDR1 KGHSH, CDR2 LQKENI. The trim removed 8 bases at V and 6 bases at J, leaving 6 bases unmatched. The CDR3 loop is CASSPGLADTQYF. CDR3 nucleotide sequence: TGTGCCAGCAGCCCAGGACTAGCGGATACGCAGTATTTT.

Many counts were recorded for this clonotype. The rearrangement uses TRBV4-2 and TRBJ2-2, with 7 bases that match TRBD1. V was clipped by 9 bases and J by 3 bases; unmatched bases: 10. This CDR3 is built from 15 residues. Germline CDR1 is LGHNA and CDR2 is YNFKEQ. CDR3 amino acids: CASLQGTTDTGELFF. The CDR3 DNA sequence: TGTGCCAGTTTACAGGGGACAACGGACACCGGGGAGCTGTTTTTT.

This clonotype was seen many times. The chain employs TRBV12-3 or TRBV12-4 and TRBJ1-2; possible D gene TRBD1, 5 bases. Trimming pared 3 bases from V and 14 bases from J, leaving 13 bases between. The CDR3 length is 11 residues. The CDR3 is CASSLGDLDTF. CDR3 in DNA: TGTGCCAGCAGTTTGGGGGACTTGGATACCTTC.

V gene TRBV28 combines with J gene TRBJ1-2; TRBD1 is a possible D gene (6 bases). Trimming removed 3 bases from V and 3 bases from J, with 20 bases in between. The germline gives CDR1 MDHEN, CDR2 SYDVKM. The CDR3 spans 17 residues. CDR3 in amino acids: CASSLGGRGNGYYGYTF. The CDR3 DNA follows: TGTGCCAGCAGTTTGGGGGGCAGGGGCAATGGGTACTATGGCTACACCTTC.

This clonotype was observed at least ten times. V usage is TRBV5-6 and J usage is TRBJ2-1; tentatively, D is TRBD1 (5 bases). V was trimmed by 0 bases and J by 6 bases, leaving 16 bases between them. CDR1 and CDR2 from the germline V gene are SGHDT and YYEEEE. The CDR3 loop spans 16 amino acids. The CDR3 is CASSLGPVQGPNEQFF. Here the CDR3 DNA reads TGTGCCAGCAGCTTGGGACCGGTCCAGGGCCCCAATGAGCAGTTCTTC.

This clonotype has just a few counts. The CDR3 DNA reads as TGTGCCAGCAGTCGGGAGGGCACCTACAATGAGCAGTTCTTC. Amino acid sequence: CASSREGTYNEQFF. The rearrangement uses TRBV9 and TRBJ2-1; the match to TRBD2 covers 8 bases. The V gene's germline CDR1 is SGDLS and CDR2 YYNGEE. The CDR3 length is 14 residues. V trimming: 5 bases; J trimming: 2 bases; junction bases outside the gene matches: 3.

This clonotype has at least ten counts. This rearrangement joins TRBV6-1 to TRBJ1-1; D not resolved. The CDR3 length is 14 residues. Germline values: CDR1 MNHNS, CDR2 SASEGT. Trimming took 5 bases from V and 1 from J, leaving 11 bases between them. The CDR3 DNA is TGTGCCAGCAGTCCCGTCTTGGGGAACACTGAAGCTTTCTTT. It is translated as CASSPVLGNTEAFF.

This clonotype has at least ten counts. The chain has TRBV7-9 and TRBJ2-5, with 9 bases lining up with TRBD1. The germline gives CDR1 SEHNR, CDR2 FQNEAQ (reference sequence). The CDR3 is made up of 16 amino acids. V lost 4 bases and J lost 5; bases outside the gene matches: 11. CDR3 sequence reads: CASSSFTGGAGETQYF. CDR3 nucleotide sequence: TGTGCCAGCAGCTCCTTTACAGGGGGCGCGGGGGAGACCCAGTACTTC.

Worth noting for this clonotype: Since a far larger clone is one base different, this is likely a read error. The chain links TRBV10-3 to TRBJ1-2, with D possibly being TRBD1 (5 bases). The CDR3 has 12 amino acids. Per germline, CDR1 ENHRY and CDR2 SYGVKD. CDR3: CASSDSFYGHTF. DNA for the CDR3: TGTGCCAGCAGTGACAGTTTCTATGGCCACACCTTC.

This clonotype has at least ten counts. This chain joins TRBV5-5 and TRBJ1-1, with D hard to call. Germline V gene lookup returns CDR1 SGHKS and CDR2 YYEKEE (reference sequence). CDR3 size: 15 residues. Between the trimmed V and J ends, which lost 3 bases and 4 bases, there was a span of 16 bases. This CDR3 is CASSSPGFSGTEAFF. The DNA of the CDR3 is TGTGCCAGCAGCTCGCCCGGATTTTCAGGCACTGAAGCTTTCTTT.

J is TRBJ2-1 and V is TRBV6-2 or TRBV6-3; TRBD2 is a possible D gene (5 bases). V was shortened by 3 bases and J by 3 bases, with 15 bases between the two germline ends. Germline values: CDR1 MNHEY, CDR2 SVGEGT. The length of the CDR3 is 16 residues. CDR3 coding DNA: TGTGCCAGCAGTTATGGGTCGATAGGAGGCTACAATGAGCAGTTCTTC. It specifies CASSYGSIGGYNEQFF.

This clonotype has ten or more counts. The genes are TRBV7-2 and TRBJ2-1; D is ambiguous. Deletions cut 5 bases from V and 9 bases from J, with 14 bases between. Germline V lookup: CDR1 SGHTA, CDR2 FQGNSA. This CDR3 is built from 13 residues. The CDR3, as DNA: TGTGCCAGCAGCCGGCCCCTGTCGAGTGAGCAGTTCTTC. As protein: CASSRPLSSEQFF.

The sample holds a few counts of this clonotype. This sequence joins TRBV19 and TRBJ2-4; 12 bases are a match to TRBD1. Germline-derived CDR1 and CDR2 are LNHDA and SQIVND (reference sequence). The CDR3 is 15 amino acids. V gave up 2 bases and J gave up 12 bases; unmatched junction bases: 8. CDR3 sequence: CASSIPPGQGAGQYF. CDR3 DNA sequence: TGTGCCAGTAGTATACCTCCGGGACAGGGGGCCGGTCAGTACTTC.

This clonotype was seen repeatedly, ten times or more. Written as DNA, the CDR3 is TGTGCCAGCAGCTCGACTAGCGGGAACTACGAGCAGTACTTC. Protein: CASSSTSGNYEQYF. The V call is TRBV7-9, the J call TRBJ2-7; 11 bases are shared with TRBD2. Germline CDR1 SEHNR, CDR2 FQNEAQ (reference sequence). The CDR3 has 14 residues. V trimming: 4 bases; J trimming: 3 bases; junction bases outside the gene matches: 2.

Ten or more counts support this clonotype. The rearrangement uses TRBV19 and TRBJ1-5; unclear D gene. Deletions cut 5 bases from V and 11 bases from J, with 16 bases between. CDR1 is LNHDA, CDR2 SQIVND, per germline (reference sequence). CDR3 length equals 13 residues. CDR3 DNA: TGTGCCAGTAGTCCCCCCGGCTGGGTAGCCCAGCATTTT. This encodes CASSPPGWVAQHF.

The table lists this clonotype with many counts. This chain connects TRBV11-2 to TRBJ2-7; 12 bases map to TRBD2. This CDR3 contains 14 residues. Germline values: CDR1 SGHAT, CDR2 FQNNGV. With V trimmed by 4 bases and J by 8 bases, 6 bases remained unmatched. CDR3 amino acids: CASSSGTSGRQQYF. The CDR3 region has the DNA TGTGCCAGCAGCTCCGGGACTAGCGGGCGCCAGCAGTACTTC. The entire variable domain, with the rest obtained from reference TRBV11-2 and TRBJ2-7, is as follows: EAGVAQSPRYKIIEKRQSVAFWCNPISGHATLYWYQQILGQGPKLLIQFQNNGVVDDSQLPKDRFSAERLKGVDSTLKIQPAKLEDSAVYLCASSSGTSGRQQYFGPGTRLTVT.

This clonotype was detected ten times or more. The CDR3 coding sequence is TGCGCCAGCAGCTATGGCGGCCTAGCAGAGAGAGATGAGCAGTTCTTC. This sequence encodes CASSYGGLAERDEQFF. The gene calls are TRBV5-1 and TRBJ2-1, with D possibly matching TRBD2 (5 bases). V lost 3 bases to trimming and J lost 8 bases, with 21 bases between them. The CDR3 spans 16 residues. CDR1 and CDR2 from the germline V gene are SGHRS and YFSETQ.

This clonotype was counted at least ten times. V is TRBV7-2 and J is TRBJ2-3; 7 nucleotides align to TRBD1. Germline CDR1 is SGHTA and CDR2 is FQGNSA. Trimming cost V 4 bases and J 5 bases; bases outside gene matches: 6. The CDR3 spans 14 residues. CDR3 loop: CASSSRTGVDTQYF. The CDR3 region has the DNA TGTGCCAGCAGCTCTAGGACAGGCGTAGATACGCAGTATTTT.